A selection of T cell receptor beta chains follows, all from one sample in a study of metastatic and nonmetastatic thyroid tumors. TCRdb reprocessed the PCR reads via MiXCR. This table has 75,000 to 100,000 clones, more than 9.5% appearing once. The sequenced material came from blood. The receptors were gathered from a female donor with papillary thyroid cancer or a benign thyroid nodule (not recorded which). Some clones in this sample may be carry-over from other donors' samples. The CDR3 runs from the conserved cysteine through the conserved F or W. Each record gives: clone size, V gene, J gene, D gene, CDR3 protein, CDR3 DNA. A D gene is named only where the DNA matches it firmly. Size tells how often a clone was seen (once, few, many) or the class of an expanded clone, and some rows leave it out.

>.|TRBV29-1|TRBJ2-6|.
CSVIYRISHSGSNVLTF
TGCAGCGTTATTTACAGAATTAGCCACTCTGGTTCCAACGTCCTGACTTTC
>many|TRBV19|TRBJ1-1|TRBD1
CASSMQGAENTEAFF
TGTGCCAGTAGTATGCAGGGGGCCGAGAACACTGAAGCTTTCTTT
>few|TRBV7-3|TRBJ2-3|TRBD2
CASSLTQIAGGPTDTQYF
TGTGCCAGCAGCTTAACCCAAATAGCGGGAGGGCCAACAGATACGCAGTATTTT
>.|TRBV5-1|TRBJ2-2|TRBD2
CASSLEGTSGSGVTGELFF
TGCGCCAGCAGCTTGGAAGGGACTAGCGGGAGCGGAGTCACCGGGGAGCTGTTTTTT
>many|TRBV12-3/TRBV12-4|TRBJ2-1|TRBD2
CASSKGLAGLDEQFF
TGTGCCAGCAGCAAGGGACTAGCGGGATTGGATGAGCAGTTCTTC
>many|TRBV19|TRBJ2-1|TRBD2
CASSIAGGSGNNEQFF
TGTGCCAGTAGTATAGCAGGCGGGAGTGGGAACAATGAGCAGTTCTTC
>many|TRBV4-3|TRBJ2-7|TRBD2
CASSQGDSGSSYEQYF
TGCGCCAGCAGCCAAGGGGATAGCGGGAGCTCCTACGAGCAGTACTTC
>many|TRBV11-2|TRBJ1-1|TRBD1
CASSQGARTEAFF
TGTGCCAGCAGCCAGGGGGCGCGGACTGAAGCTTTCTTT
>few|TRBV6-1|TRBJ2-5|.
CASSLAKLETQYF
TGTGCCAGCAGCCTAGCAAAGCTGGAGACCCAGTACTTC
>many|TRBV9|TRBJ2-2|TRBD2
CASSVVAGGPGELFF
TGTGCCAGCAGCGTAGTGGCGGGAGGGCCCGGGGAGCTGTTTTTT
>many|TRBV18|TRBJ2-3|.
CASSPTVADTQYF
TGTGCCAGCTCACCAACCGTTGCGGATACGCAGTATTTT
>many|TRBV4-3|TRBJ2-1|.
CASSQGRGLRGNEQFF
TGCGCCAGCAGCCAAGGTCGGGGCTTAAGGGGCAATGAGCAGTTCTTC
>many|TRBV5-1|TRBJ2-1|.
CASSLSTVYNEQFF
TGCGCCAGCAGCTTATCGACAGTTTACAATGAGCAGTTCTTC
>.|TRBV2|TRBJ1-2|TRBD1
CASGRTGYGYTF
TGTGCCAGCGGAAGGACAGGCTATGGCTACACCTTC
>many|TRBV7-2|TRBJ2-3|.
CASTLGDTQYF
TGTGCCAGCACCTTGGGGGATACGCAGTATTTT
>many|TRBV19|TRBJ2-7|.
CASSMLRGTYEQYF
TGTGCCAGTAGTATGCTTCGTGGCACCTACGAGCAGTACTTC
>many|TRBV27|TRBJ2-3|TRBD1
CASSINRDRALSTDTQYF
TGTGCCAGCAGTATCAACAGGGACAGGGCCCTCAGCACAGATACGCAGTATTTT
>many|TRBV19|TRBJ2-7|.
CASSREQGPYEQYF
TGTGCCAGTAGTAGAGAGCAGGGGCCCTACGAGCAGTACTTC
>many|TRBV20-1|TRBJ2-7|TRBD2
CSARDTGTSGRPIYEQYF
TGCAGTGCTAGAGACACCGGGACTAGCGGGAGGCCCATCTACGAGCAGTACTTC
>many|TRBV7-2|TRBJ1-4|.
CASSIRQAHNEKLFF
TGTGCCAGCAGCATCCGACAGGCCCATAATGAAAAACTGTTTTTT
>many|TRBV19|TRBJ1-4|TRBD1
CASRITGGSEKLFF
TGTGCCAGTAGGATTACAGGGGGTTCTGAAAAACTGTTTTTT
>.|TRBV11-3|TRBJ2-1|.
CASSGDGDEQFF
TGTGCCAGCAGCGGGGACGGGGATGAGCAGTTCTTC
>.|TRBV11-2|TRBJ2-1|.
CASSLVRGSYNEQFF
TGTGCCAGCAGCTTAGTTCGCGGTTCCTACAATGAGCAGTTCTTC
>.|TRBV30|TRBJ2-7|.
CAWSAGTLTYEQYF
TGTGCCTGGAGCGCCGGGACACTCACCTACGAGCAGTACTTC
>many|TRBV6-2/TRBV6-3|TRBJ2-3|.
CASSTPRRSSTDTQYF
TGTGCCAGCAGTACCCCTAGGAGGTCTAGCACAGATACGCAGTATTTT
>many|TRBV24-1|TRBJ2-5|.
CATSDREFGETQYF
TGTGCCACCAGTGATAGGGAGTTCGGGGAGACCCAGTACTTC
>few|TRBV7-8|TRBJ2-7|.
CASSLAQGFSYEQYF
TGTGCCAGCAGCCTAGCACAGGGTTTCTCCTACGAGCAGTACTTC
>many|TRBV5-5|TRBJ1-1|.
CASTLYLEAEAFF
TGTGCCAGCACCCTTTATTTAGAGGCTGAAGCTTTCTTT
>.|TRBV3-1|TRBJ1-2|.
CASTKEDTGGGYTF
TGTGCCAGCACAAAAGAGGACACCGGGGGTGGCTACACCTTC
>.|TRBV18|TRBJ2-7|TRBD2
CASSIAGAYEQYF
TGTGCCAGCTCGATCGCGGGGGCCTACGAGCAGTACTTC
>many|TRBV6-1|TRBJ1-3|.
CASRTLGVGHSGNTIYF
TGTGCCAGCCGCACTTTGGGTGTGGGGCACTCTGGAAACACCATATATTTT
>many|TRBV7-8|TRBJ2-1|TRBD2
CASNDPLAGGPDEQFF
TGTGCCAGCAACGACCCACTAGCGGGAGGGCCCGATGAGCAGTTCTTC
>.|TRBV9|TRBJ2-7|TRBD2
CASSVDLNTSGSTFSEQYF
TGTGCCAGCAGCGTCGACCTCAATACTAGCGGAAGTACTTTCTCCGAGCAGTACTTC
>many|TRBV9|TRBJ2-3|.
CASSVAWGGDTQYF
TGTGCCAGCAGCGTAGCCTGGGGCGGAGATACGCAGTATTTT
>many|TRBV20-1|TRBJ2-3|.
CSAPQGAGGPWDTQYF
TGCAGTGCCCCCCAGGGGGCGGGAGGGCCTTGGGATACGCAGTATTTT
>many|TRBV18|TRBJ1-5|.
CASSGTGNQPQHF
TGTGCCAGCTCAGGGACGGGCAATCAGCCCCAGCATTTT
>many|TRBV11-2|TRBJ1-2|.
CASSLDSGSYGYTF
TGTGCCAGCAGCTTAGATTCAGGGTCTTATGGCTACACCTTC
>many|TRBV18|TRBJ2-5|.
CASSPRTQETQYF
TGTGCCAGCTCACCGAGGACCCAAGAGACCCAGTACTTC
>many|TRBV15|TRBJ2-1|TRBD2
CATSRRTSGNYNEQFF
TGTGCCACCAGCCGACGGACTAGCGGGAATTACAATGAGCAGTTCTTC
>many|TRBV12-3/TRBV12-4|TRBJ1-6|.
CASRTGYSPLHF
TGTGCCAGCAGAACAGGGTACTCACCCCTCCACTTT
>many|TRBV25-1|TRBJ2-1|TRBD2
CASSEGDRGPETSGRGHEQFF
TGTGCCAGCAGTGAAGGGGACAGGGGGCCGGAGACTAGCGGGAGGGGGCATGAGCAGTTCTTC
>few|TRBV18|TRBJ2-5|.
CASSRVWREDQETQYF
TGTGCCAGCTCTAGAGTTTGGAGGGAGGACCAAGAGACCCAGTACTTC
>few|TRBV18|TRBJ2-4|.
CASSTGTPTAKNIQYF
TGTGCCAGTTCTACCGGGACACCGACAGCCAAAAACATTCAGTACTTC
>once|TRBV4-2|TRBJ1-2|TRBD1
CASSPFSGTGDNYGYTF
TGTGCCAGCAGCCCCTTTAGCGGGACAGGGGATAACTATGGCTACACCTTC
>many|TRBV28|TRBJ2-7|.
CASSFSHSYEQYF
TGTGCCAGCAGTTTTAGTCACTCCTACGAGCAGTACTTC
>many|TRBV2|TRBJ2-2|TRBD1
CASSEAGQGRTGELFF
TGTGCCAGCAGTGAAGCGGGACAGGGACGCACCGGGGAGCTGTTTTTT
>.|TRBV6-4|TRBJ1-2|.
CASSRDSWEGGYTF
TGTGCCAGCAGTCGGGACTCATGGGAGGGTGGCTACACCTTC
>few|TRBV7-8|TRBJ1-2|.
CASSLEAGEINYGYTF
TGTGCCAGCAGCTTAGAGGCAGGGGAAATTAACTATGGCTACACCTTC
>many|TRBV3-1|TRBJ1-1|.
CASSQEKWVNTEAFF
TGTGCCAGCAGCCAAGAAAAATGGGTGAACACTGAAGCTTTCTTT
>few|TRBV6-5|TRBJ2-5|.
CASSYGAGWETQYF
TGTGCCAGCAGTTATGGGGCGGGATGGGAGACCCAGTACTTC
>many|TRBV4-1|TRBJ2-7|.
CASSQLPAGHFYEQYF
TGCGCCAGCAGCCAACTACCAGCGGGACACTTCTACGAGCAGTACTTC
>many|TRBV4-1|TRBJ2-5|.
CASSWGPLETQYF
TGCGCCAGCAGCTGGGGCCCTTTAGAGACCCAGTACTTC
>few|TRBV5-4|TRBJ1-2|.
CASSPVERTYGYTF
TGTGCCAGCAGCCCAGTAGAACGTACCTATGGCTACACCTTC